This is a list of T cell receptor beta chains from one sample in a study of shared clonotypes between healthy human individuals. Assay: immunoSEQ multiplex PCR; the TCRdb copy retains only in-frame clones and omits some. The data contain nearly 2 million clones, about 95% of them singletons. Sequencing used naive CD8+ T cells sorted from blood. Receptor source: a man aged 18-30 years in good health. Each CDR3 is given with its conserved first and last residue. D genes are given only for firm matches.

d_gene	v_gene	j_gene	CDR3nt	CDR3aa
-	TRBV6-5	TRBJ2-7	TGTGCCAGCAGTTATTCGGGGGACTGGAGATACGAGCAGTACTTC	CASSYSGDWRYEQYF
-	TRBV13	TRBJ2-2	TGTGCCAGCAGCGATGGACTTCGCACCGGGGAGCTGTTTTTT	CASSDGLRTGELFF
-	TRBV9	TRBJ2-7	TGTGCCAGCAGCGTAGGTTATAGCTCCTACGAGCAGTACTTC	CASSVGYSSYEQYF
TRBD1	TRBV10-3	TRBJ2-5	TGTGCCATCAGTGAGGGGACAGGGGAAGGTGAGACCCAGTACTTC	CAISEGTGEGETQYF
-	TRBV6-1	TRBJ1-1	TGTGCCAGCAGTGAATTGGCAGCCAACACTGAAGCTTTCTTT	CASSELAANTEAFF
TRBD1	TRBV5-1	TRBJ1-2	TGCGCCAGCAGCCCAGGACAGGGACCTAACTATGGCTACACCTTC	CASSPGQGPNYGYTF
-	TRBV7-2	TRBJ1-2	TGTGCCAGCAGCTTAGAGTTGATAGAAAACTATGGCTACACCTTC	CASSLELIENYGYTF
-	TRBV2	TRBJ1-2	TGTGCCAGCGCCGCGAGACAGGTTGACTTCTATGGCTACACCTTC	CASAARQVDFYGYTF
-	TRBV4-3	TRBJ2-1	TGCGCCAGCAGCTTCAGTCTCTACAATGAGCAGTTCTTC	CASSFSLYNEQFF
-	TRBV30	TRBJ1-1	TGTGCCTGGAGATCGTATGGACAGACTGAAGCTTTCTTT	CAWRSYGQTEAFF
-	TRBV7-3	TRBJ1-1	TGTGCCAGCAGCTTAAATGGCAGAGACACTGAAGCTTTCTTT	CASSLNGRDTEAFF
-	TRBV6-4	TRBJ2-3	TGTGCCAGCAGCGAACTACCAAAAAAAGATACGCAGTATTTT	CASSELPKKDTQYF
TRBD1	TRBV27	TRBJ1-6	TGTGCCACCTCCGGGACAGGGTTTTTAGCCCTCCACTTT	CATSGTGFLALHF
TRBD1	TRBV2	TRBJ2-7	TGTGCCAGCAGTGAGGCAGGGGGACCCTACGAGCAGTACTTC	CASSEAGGPYEQYF
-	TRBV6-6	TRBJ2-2	TGTGCCAGCAGTAGGCCTTACCTCGGGGACACCGGGGAGCTGTTTTTT	CASSRPYLGDTGELFF
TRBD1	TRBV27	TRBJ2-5	TGTGCCAGCAGTCCAGGGGGTGCTCAAGAGACCCAGTACTTC	CASSPGGAQETQYF
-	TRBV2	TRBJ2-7	TGTGCCAGCCTTGACGGACTATCCTACGAGCAGTACTTC	CASLDGLSYEQYF